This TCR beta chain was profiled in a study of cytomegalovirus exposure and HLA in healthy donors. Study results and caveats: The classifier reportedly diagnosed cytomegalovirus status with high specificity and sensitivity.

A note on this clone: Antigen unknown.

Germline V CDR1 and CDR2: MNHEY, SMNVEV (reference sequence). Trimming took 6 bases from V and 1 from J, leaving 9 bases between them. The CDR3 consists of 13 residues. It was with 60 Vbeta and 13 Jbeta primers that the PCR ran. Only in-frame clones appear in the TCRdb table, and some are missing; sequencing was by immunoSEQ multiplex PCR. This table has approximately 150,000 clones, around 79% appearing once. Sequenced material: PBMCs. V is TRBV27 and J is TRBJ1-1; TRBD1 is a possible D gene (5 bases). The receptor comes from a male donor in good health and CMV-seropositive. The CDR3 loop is CASSLGANTEAFF. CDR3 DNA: TGTGCCAGCAGCCTAGGGGCGAACACTGAAGCTTTCTTT.